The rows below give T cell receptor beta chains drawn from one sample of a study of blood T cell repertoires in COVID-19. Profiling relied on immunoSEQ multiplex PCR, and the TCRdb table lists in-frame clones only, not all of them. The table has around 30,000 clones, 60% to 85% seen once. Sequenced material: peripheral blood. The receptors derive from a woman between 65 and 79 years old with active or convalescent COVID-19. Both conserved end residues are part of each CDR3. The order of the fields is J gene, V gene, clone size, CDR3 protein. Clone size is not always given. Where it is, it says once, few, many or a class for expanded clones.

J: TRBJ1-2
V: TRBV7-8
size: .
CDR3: CASSLRGRIYGYTF

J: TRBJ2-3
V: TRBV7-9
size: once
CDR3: CASSSPTSGISTDTQYF

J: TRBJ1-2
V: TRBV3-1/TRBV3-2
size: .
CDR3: CASSRDTGYGYTF

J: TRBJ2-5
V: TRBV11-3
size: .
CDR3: CASSLGEGGLYQETQYF

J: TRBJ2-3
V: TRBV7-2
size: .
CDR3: CASSLARLAGGPTDTQYF

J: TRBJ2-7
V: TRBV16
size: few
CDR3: CASSQSLGRETYEQYF

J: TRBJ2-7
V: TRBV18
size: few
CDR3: CASSPTSTFGEQYF

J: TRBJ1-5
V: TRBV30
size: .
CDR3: CAWSVGVNNQPQHF

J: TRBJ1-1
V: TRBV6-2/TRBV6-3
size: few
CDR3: CASSYLGTVNTEAFF

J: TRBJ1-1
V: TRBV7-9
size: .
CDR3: CASSLEGRGQEAFF

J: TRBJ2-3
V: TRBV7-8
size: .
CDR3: CASSLTTDGTQYF

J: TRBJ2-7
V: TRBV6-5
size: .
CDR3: CASRATGQGNGEQYF

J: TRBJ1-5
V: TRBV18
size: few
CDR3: CASSLDRGPGQPQHF

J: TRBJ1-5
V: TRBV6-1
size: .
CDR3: CASSELQGGRQPQHF

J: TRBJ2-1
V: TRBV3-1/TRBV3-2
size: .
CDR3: CASSPARISYNEQFF

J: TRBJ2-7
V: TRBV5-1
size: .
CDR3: CASSPDRATYEQYF

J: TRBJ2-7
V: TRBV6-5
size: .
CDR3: CASRKLGDYEQYF

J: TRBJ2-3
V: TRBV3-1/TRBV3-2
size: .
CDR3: CASTAAGGSTDTQYF

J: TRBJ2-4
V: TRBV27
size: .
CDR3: CASSKHGGVVAKNIQYF

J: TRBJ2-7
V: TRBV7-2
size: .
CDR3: CASSSTSTMYEQYF

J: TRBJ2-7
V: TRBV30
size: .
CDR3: CAWSGGGKGAYEQYF

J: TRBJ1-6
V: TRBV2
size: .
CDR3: CASSDWQGTSPLHF

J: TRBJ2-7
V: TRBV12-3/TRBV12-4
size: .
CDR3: CASSPDSSYEQYF

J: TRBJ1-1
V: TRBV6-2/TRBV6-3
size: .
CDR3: CASSPTGTGGVLMNTEAFF

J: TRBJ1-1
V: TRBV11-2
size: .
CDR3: CASSSTATEAFF

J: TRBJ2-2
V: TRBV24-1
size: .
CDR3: CATSRDRDTGELFF

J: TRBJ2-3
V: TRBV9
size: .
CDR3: CASRRAGTSTDTQYF

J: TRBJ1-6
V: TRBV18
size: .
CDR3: CASSPDGVIPESPLHF

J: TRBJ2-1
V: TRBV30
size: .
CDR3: CAWSGISGGVSYNEQFF

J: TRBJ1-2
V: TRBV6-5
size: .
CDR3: CASSRVGGYTF

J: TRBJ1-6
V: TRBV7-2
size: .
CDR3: CASSRDTNNSPLHF

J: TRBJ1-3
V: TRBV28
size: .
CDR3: CASRLRAQALSHF

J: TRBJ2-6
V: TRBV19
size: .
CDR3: CASSINSGANVLTF

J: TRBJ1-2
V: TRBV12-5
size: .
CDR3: CASGLDRDRGDGYTF

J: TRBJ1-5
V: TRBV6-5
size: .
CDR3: CASAGSAGNQPQHF

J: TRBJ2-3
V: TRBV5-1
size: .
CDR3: CASSLTTLLAGGRGDTQYF

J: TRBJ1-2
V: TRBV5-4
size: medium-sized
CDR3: CASSLRIGQIVNYGYTF

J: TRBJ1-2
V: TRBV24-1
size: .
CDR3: CATSDLPGQGINYGYTF

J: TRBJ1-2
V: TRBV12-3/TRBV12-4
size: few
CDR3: CASSPMWGHGYTF

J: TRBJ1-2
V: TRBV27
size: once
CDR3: CASSPTGGRNYGYTF

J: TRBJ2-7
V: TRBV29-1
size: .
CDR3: CSVMGGRAYEQYF

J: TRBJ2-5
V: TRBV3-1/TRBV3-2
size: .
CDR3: CASSFKAPGLAGETQYF

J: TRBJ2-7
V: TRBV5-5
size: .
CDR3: CASSLIGVEQYF

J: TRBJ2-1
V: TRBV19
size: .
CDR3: CASNPRGLSYNEQFF

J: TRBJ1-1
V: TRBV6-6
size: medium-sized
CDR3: CASSRFPSEAFF

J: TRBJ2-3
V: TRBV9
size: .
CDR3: CASSVGLAITDTQYF

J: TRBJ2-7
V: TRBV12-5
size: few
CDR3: CASGWSRDYEQYF